The clone carrying this T cell receptor (beta chain) showed up many times. Its target is unknown. The source of the sample is a study of human T cells and chemical hapten exposure. For the study at large: All patients underwent weekly scalp dosing with diphenylcyclopropenone for the full approximately 25-week study.

Each CDR3 protein gets one entry after TCRdb re-called the RACE reads with MiXCR. The data show roughly 100,000 distinct CDR3 sequences, roughly 12% seen once. Broader study findings: Expanded TCR sets contained significantly more large CDR3 similarity clusters than controls. With alopecia, donors may have immune responses unlike healthy people's.

CDR1 DFQATT and CDR2 SNEGSKA come from the germline V gene (reference sequence). The CDR3 sequence is 15 residues long. V lost 5 bases and J lost 1; bases outside the gene matches: 6. Time point given: pre-sensitization, week 0. Treatment indicated: therapeutic diphenylcyclopropenone sensitization with weekly scalp DPC. The source material was whole blood, sampled in connection with sensitization to the hapten diphenylcyclopropenone (DPC). V usage is TRBV20-1 and J usage is TRBJ2-7; 12 nucleotides match TRBD1. The sequence was obtained from a woman between 45 and 60 years old with alopecia areata. Some clones in this sample may be carry-over from other donors' samples. The chain's CDR3 is CSAAPGQGASYEQYF. CDR3 bases: TGCAGTGCTGCCCCGGGACAGGGGGCATCCTACGAGCAGTACTTC.